This TCR beta chain was captured in a study of post-analysis software for immune sequencing data. The study, taken as a whole, reports: Roughly five TRBV segments appeared more often in patients than in controls, and TRBV5-6, TRBV5-1 and TRBV20-1 were among these.

Unique molecular identifiers featured in each of the TCR beta cDNA libraries. TCRdb ran MiXCR on the PCR reads and lists one entry per CDR3 protein. The sample yields roughly 570,000 distinct CDR3 sequences, approximately 31% seen once. Concerning this clonotype: Its antigen is currently unknown.

V shed 0 bases, J shed 5 bases, and the junction held 9 bases outside the gene matches. CDR3 length equals 15 residues. Germline loops: CDR1 DFQATT, CDR2 SNEGSKA (reference sequence). The chain has TRBV20-1 and TRBJ1-1, with 7 nucleotides matching TRBD1. Sequencing was performed on blood. This TCR was recovered from a girl between 2 and 17 years old with multiple sclerosis. The CDR3 reads CSAREPTGPRTEAFF. The CDR3 DNA sequence: TGCAGTGCTAGAGAACCGACAGGGCCACGGACTGAAGCTTTCTTT.